This T cell receptor (beta chain) was recovered during a study of blood T cell repertoires in COVID-19. On the study more broadly: Specimens from acute and convalescent COVID-19 originated in the United States, Italy and Spain. T cells, B-cell-depleted T cells, or PBMCs supplied cDNA or gDNA.

Germline V lookup: CDR1 SGHTA, CDR2 FQGNSA. V lost 5 bases to trimming and J lost 4 bases; unmatched junction nucleotides: 6. The CDR3 runs to 14 residues. In the authors' workflow: Scientists estimated how many nucleated cells there were by amplifying reference gene primers. Here immunoSEQ multiplex PCR was the method, and the copy in TCRdb shows in-frame clones only, minus some. The DNA was the basis for D and trimming; V, J and clone size are from that table. Among about 220,000 clones, 86% were seen once, and the ten largest hold 3% to 4.5%. This clone was seen a single time. The sample consisted of PBMCs or T cells enriched from blood (not recorded which). This chain connects TRBV7-2 to TRBJ2-7, with 9 positions matching TRBD1. The source of this sequence is a woman aged 35 to 49 with acute COVID-19. The CDR3 bases are TGTGCCAGCAGCCAAGACAGGGGGGTGTACGAGCAGTACTTC. Amino acid sequence: CASSQDRGVYEQYF. Combining the CDR3 with reference TRBV7-2 and TRBJ2-7 gives the whole variable domain GAGVSQSPSNKVTEKGKDVELRCDPISGHTALYWYRQSLGQGLEFLIYFQGNSAPDKSGLPSDRFSAERTGGSVSTLTIQRTQQEDSAVYLCASSQDRGVYEQYFGPGTRLTVT.